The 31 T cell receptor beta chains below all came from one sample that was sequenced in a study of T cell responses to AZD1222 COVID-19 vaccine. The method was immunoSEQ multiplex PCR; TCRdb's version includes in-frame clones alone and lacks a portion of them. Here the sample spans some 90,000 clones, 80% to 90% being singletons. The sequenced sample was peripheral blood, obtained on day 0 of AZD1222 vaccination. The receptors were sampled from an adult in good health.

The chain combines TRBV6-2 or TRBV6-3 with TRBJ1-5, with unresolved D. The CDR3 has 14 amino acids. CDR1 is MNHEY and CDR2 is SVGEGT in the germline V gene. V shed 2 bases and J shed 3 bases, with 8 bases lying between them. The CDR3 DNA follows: TGTGCCAGCAGTTACGGGCAGATCAATCAGCCCCAGCATTTT. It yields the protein CASSYGQINQPQHF.

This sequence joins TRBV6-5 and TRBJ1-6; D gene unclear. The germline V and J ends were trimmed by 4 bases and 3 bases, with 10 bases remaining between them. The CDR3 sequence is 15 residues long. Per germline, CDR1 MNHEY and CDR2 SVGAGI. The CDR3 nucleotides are TGTGCCAGCAGTTTGGCGGCATACTATAATTCACCCCTCCACTTT. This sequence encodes CASSLAAYYNSPLHF.

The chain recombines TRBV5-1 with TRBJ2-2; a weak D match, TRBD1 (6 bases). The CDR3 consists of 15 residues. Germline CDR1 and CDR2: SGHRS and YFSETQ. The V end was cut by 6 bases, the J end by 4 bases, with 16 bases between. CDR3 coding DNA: TGCGCCAGCACCGACTCCGTGGGGGCCACCGGGGAGCTGTTTTTT. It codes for CASTDSVGATGELFF.

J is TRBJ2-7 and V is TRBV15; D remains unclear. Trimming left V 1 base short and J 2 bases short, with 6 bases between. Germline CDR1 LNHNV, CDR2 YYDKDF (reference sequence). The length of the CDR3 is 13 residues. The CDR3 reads CATSRGEAYEQYF. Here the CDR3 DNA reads TGTGCCACCAGCAGAGGAGAGGCCTACGAGCAGTACTTC.

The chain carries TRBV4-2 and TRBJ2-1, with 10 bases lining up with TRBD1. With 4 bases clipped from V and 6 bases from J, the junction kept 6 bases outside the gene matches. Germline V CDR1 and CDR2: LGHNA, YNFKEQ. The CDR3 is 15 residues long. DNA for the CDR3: TGTGCCAGCAGCCCACTGGGACAGGGGCGCAATGAGCAGTTCTTC. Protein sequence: CASSPLGQGRNEQFF.

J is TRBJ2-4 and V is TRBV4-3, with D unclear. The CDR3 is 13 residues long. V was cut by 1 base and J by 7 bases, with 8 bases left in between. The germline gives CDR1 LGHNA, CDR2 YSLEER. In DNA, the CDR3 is TGCGCCAGCAGCCAAGGGCTGGCGAACATTCAGTACTTC. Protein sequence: CASSQGLANIQYF.

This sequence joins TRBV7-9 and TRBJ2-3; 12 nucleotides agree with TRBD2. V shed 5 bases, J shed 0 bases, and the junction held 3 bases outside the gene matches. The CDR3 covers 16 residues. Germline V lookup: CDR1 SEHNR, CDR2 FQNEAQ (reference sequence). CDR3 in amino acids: CASSLTSGGSTDTQYF. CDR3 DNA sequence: TGTGCCAGCAGCCTTACTAGCGGGGGGAGCACAGATACGCAGTATTTT.

The CDR3 DNA reads as TGTGCCTGGAGTGTTGGCGGGTGGACCTACGAGCAGTACTTC. This gives the protein CAWSVGGWTYEQYF. The chain recombines TRBV30 with TRBJ2-7, with a possible D match to TRBD2 (5 bases). Germline V gene sequence: CDR1 GTSNPN, CDR2 SVGIG (reference sequence). V lost 0 bases and J lost 2, with 11 bases in between. The CDR3 is 14 residues long. Using reference TRBV30 and TRBJ2-7 for the parts outside the CDR3, the full variable domain is SQTIHQWPATLVQPVGSPLSLECTVEGTSNPNLYWYRQAAGRGLQLLFYSVGIGQISSEVPQNLSASRPQDRQFILSSKKLLLSDSGFYLCAWSVGGWTYEQYFGPGTRLTVT.

This CDR3 is CASSYLQDNTEAFF. The CDR3 bases are TGTGCCAGCAGTTACCTCCAGGATAACACTGAAGCTTTCTTT. The chain has TRBV6-6 and TRBJ1-1, with D hard to call. V was shortened by 2 bases and J by 2 bases, with 9 bases between the two germline ends. Germline V gene lookup returns CDR1 MNHNY and CDR2 SVGAGI (reference sequence). CDR3 length: 14 residues.

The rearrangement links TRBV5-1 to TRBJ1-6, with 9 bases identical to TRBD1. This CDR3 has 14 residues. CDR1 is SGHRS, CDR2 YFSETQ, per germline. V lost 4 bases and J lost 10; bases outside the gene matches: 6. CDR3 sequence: CASSPGTGNSPLHF. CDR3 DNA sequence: TGCGCCAGCAGCCCTGGGACAGGGAACTCACCCCTCCACTTT.

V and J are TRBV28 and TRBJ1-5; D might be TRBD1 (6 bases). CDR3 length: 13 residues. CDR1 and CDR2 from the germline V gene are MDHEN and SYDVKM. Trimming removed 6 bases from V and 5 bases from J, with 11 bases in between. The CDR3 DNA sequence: TGTGCCAGCAGGATAGGGGGTTATCAGCCCCAGCATTTT. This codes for CASRIGGYQPQHF.

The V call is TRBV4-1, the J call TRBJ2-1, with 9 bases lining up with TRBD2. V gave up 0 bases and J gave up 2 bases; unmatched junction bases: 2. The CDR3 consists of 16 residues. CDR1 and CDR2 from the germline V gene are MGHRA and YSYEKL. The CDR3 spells CASSQEAGGPYNEQFF. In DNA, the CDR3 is TGCGCCAGCAGCCAAGAGGCGGGAGGGCCCTACAATGAGCAGTTCTTC.

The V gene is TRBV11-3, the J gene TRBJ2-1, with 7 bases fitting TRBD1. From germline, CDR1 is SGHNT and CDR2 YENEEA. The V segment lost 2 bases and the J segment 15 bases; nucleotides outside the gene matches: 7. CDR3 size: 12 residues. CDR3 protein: CASSLSAGGRFF. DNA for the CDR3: TGTGCCAGCAGCTTATCCGCAGGGGGTAGGTTCTTC.

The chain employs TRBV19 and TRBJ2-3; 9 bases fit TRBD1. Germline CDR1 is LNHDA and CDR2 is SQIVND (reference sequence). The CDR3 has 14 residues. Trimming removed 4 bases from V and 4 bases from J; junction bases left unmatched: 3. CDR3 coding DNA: TGTGCCAGTAGTAGGGGACAGGGAGCAGATACGCAGTATTTT. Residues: CASSRGQGADTQYF.

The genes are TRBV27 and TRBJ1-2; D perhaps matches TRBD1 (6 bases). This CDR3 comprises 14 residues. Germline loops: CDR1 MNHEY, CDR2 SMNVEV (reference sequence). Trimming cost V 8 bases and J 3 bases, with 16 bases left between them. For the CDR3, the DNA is TGTGCCAGCCGGGGTGGGGGCGTTGACTATGGCTACACCTTC. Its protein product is CASRGGGVDYGYTF.

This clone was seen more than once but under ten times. The CDR3 DNA is TGCGCCAGCAGCCAAGATAAAGCGGGAGGCGAGCAGTACTTC. This encodes CASSQDKAGGEQYF. This chain uses TRBV4-3 with TRBJ2-7, with 9 nucleotides matching TRBD2. Germline assignment: CDR1 LGHNA and CDR2 YSLEER. The CDR3 spans 14 residues. With V trimmed by 0 bases and J by 6 bases, 3 bases remained unmatched.

DNA of the CDR3: TGTGCCAGCAGTTCCGGACTAGCGGGAGTGAGCCATGATACGCAGTATTTT. Protein sequence: CASSSGLAGVSHDTQYF. The chain has TRBV28 and TRBJ2-3, with 13 bases identical to TRBD2. Losses at the gene ends were 4 bases for V and 6 bases for J; bases not matched to a gene: 10. The CDR3 totals 17 residues. Germline loops: CDR1 MDHEN, CDR2 SYDVKM.

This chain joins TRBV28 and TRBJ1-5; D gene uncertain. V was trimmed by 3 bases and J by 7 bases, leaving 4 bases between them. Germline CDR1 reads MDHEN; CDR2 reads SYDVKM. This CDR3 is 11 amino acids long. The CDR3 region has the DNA TGTGCCAGCAGTTTTGGACAGCCCCAGCATTTT. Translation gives CASSFGQPQHF.

The CDR3 protein is CASSLQGAVEKLFF. Here the CDR3 DNA reads TGTGCCAGCAGTCTACAGGGGGCTGTTGAAAAACTGTTTTTT. The V call is TRBV6-2 or TRBV6-3, the J call TRBJ1-4, with 9 nucleotides matching TRBD1. This CDR3 contains 14 residues. The J segment lost 7 bases and the V segment lost 5 bases, leaving 5 bases of the junction unmatched. The germline gives CDR1 MNHEY, CDR2 SVGEGT.

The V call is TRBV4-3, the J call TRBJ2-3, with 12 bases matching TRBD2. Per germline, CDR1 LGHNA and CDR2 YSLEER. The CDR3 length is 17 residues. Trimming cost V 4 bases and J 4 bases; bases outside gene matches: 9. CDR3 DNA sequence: TGCGCCAGCAGCCTCGGACTAGCGGGAACTGAAGCAGATACGCAGTATTTT. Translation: CASSLGLAGTEADTQYF.

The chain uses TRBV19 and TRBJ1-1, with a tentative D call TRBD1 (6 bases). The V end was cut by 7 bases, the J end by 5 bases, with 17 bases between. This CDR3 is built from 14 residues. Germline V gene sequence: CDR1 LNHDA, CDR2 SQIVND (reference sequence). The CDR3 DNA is TGTGCCAGTACCCCGGGGGCGGTAGGGACTGAAGCTTTCTTT. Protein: CASTPGAVGTEAFF. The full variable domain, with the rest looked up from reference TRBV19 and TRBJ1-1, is DGGITQSPKYLFRKEGQNVTLSCEQNLNHDAMYWYRQDPGQGLRLIYYSQIVNDFQKGDIAEGYSVSREKKESFPLTVTSAQKNPTAFYLCASTPGAVGTEAFFGQGTRLTVV.

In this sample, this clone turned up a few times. CDR3 in amino acids: CASSPLGTYSNQPQHF. In DNA, the CDR3 is TGTGCCAGCAGCCCGCTCGGGACCTATAGCAATCAGCCCCAGCATTTT. V is TRBV27 and J is TRBJ1-5, with TRBD1 as a possible D gene (5 bases). The germline gives CDR1 MNHEY, CDR2 SMNVEV (reference sequence). The CDR3 has 16 residues. The V end was cut by 6 bases, the J end by 0 bases, with 15 bases between.

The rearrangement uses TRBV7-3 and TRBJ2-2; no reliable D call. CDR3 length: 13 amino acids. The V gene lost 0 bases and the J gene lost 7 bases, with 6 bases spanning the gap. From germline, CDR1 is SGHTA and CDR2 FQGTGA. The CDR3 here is CASSLTGRGELFF. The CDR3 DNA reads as TGTGCCAGCAGCTTAACGGGTCGCGGGGAGCTGTTTTTT. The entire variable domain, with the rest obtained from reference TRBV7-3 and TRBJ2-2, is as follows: GAGVSQTPSNKVTEKGKYVELRCDPISGHTALYWYRQSLGQGPEFLIYFQGTGAADDSGLPNDRFFAVRPEGSVSTLKIQRTERGDSAVYLCASSLTGRGELFFGEGSRLTVL.

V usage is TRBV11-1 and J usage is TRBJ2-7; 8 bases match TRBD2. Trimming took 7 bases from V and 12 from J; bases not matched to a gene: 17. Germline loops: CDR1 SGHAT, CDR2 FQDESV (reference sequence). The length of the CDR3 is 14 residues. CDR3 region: CASTSYEVREGMYF. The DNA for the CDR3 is TGTGCCAGCACCTCATATGAAGTACGGGAGGGGATGTACTTC.

CDR3 bases: TGTGCCAGCAGCTTACAGCGGGGCAGGGGGAACACTGAAGCTTTCTTT. It encodes CASSLQRGRGNTEAFF. This chain uses TRBV7-2 with TRBJ1-1; possible D gene TRBD1, 6 bases. The germline gives CDR1 SGHTA, CDR2 FQGNSA. This CDR3 contains 16 residues. V was pared by 2 bases and J by 1 base, with 14 bases between.

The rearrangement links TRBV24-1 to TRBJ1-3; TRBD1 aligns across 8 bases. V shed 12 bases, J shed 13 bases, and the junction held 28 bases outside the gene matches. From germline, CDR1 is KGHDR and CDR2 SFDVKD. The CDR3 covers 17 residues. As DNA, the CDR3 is TGTGCCCCGATTTGGACAGGGTTGATGCTGCTGGAAACATCGATATATTTT. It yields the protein CAPIWTGLMLLETSIYF.

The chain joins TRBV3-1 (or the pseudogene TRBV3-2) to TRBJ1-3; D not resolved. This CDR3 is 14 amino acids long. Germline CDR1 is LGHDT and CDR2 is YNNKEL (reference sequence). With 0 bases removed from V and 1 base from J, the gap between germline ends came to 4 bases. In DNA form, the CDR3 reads TGTGCCAGCAGCCAAGAGGGGTCTGGAAACACCATATATTTT. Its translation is CASSQEGSGNTIYF.

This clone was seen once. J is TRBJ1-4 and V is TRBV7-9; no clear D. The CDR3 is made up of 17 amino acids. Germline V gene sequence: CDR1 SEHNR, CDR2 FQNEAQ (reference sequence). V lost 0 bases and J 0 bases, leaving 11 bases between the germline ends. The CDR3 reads CASSLALRQTTNEKLFF. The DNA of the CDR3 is TGTGCCAGCAGCTTAGCGTTACGGCAGACAACTAATGAAAAACTGTTTTTT.

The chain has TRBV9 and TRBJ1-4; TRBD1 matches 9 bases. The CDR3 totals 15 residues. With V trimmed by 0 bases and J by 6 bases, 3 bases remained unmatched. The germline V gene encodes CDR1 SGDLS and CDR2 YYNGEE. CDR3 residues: CASSVGGQGHEKLFF. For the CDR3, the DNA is TGTGCCAGCAGCGTAGGGGGACAGGGACATGAAAAACTGTTTTTT.

CDR3 coding DNA: TGTGCCAGCAGCCTCTGGAGAGGGGACAGGGGATCCTACAATGAGCAGTTCTTC. Amino acid sequence: CASSLWRGDRGSYNEQFF. The chain employs TRBV5-4 and TRBJ2-1; 10 nucleotides agree with TRBD1. Germline V CDR1 and CDR2: SGHNT, YYREEE (reference sequence). CDR3 length equals 18 residues. Losses at the gene ends were 4 bases for V and 1 base for J; bases not matched to a gene: 11.

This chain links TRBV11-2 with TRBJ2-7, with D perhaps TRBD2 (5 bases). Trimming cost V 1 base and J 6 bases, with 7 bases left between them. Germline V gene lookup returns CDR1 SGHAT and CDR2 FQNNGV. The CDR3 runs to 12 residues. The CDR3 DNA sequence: TGTGCCAGCAGCTTAGGGACTTCCGAGCAGTACTTC. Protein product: CASSLGTSEQYF.